This is a list of T cell receptor beta chains from one sample in a study of cytomegalovirus exposure and HLA in healthy donors. Profiling relied on immunoSEQ multiplex PCR, and the TCRdb table lists in-frame clones only, not all of them. The sample contains over 110,000 clones, roughly 80% of which appear only once. The source material was PBMCs. The origin of the receptors is a woman between 50 and 59 years old in good health and CMV-seropositive. Each CDR3 is given with its conserved first and last residue. Fields, in order: V gene, clone size, J gene, D gene, CDR3 protein, CDR3 DNA. A D gene is named only where the DNA matches it firmly. Not all rows give a size; the values are once, few, many and, for expanded clones, a class.

>TRBV4-2|.|TRBJ1-5|TRBD1
CASSQDWSVAGTGVVHQPQHF
TGTGCCAGCAGCCAAGATTGGTCGGTCGCCGGGACAGGGGTAGTACATCAGCCCCAGCATTTT
>TRBV5-4|.|TRBJ1-1|.
CASSPVGQARSTEAFF
TGTGCCAGCAGCCCGGTGGGGCAGGCAAGGAGCACTGAAGCTTTCTTT
>TRBV14|once|TRBJ2-7|.
CASSPFEQEGYEQYF
TGTGCCAGCAGCCCCTTCGAGCAGGAAGGCTACGAGCAGTACTTC
>TRBV7-6|.|TRBJ1-1|.
CASSLGSDSEAFF
TGTGCCAGCAGCTTAGGCTCCGACAGTGAAGCTTTCTTT
>TRBV30|.|TRBJ2-7|.
CAWSPRDYEQYF
TGTGCCTGGAGTCCCCGGGACTACGAGCAGTACTTC
>TRBV4-3|once|TRBJ2-7|TRBD2
CASSPEAGVLAEQYF
TGCGCCAGCAGCCCTGAGGCGGGGGTACTTGCCGAGCAGTACTTC
>TRBV7-9|.|TRBJ2-5|.
CASSSRPAAQETQYF
TGTGCCAGCAGCTCACGGCCGGCGGCTCAGGAGACCCAGTACTTC
>TRBV28|.|TRBJ2-2|.
CASSPGSTGELFF
TGTGCCAGCAGCCCCGGGAGCACCGGGGAGCTGTTTTTT
>TRBV27|few|TRBJ2-7|.
CASSLKGAGYEQYF
TGTGCCAGCAGTTTAAAGGGGGCGGGGTACGAGCAGTACTTC
>TRBV7-7|.|TRBJ2-3|TRBD2
CASSSGPGLAVTDTQYF
TGTGCTAGCAGCTCGGGGCCGGGACTAGCGGTCACAGATACGCAGTATTTT
>TRBV18|.|TRBJ2-5|TRBD1
CASSPRQGQETQYF
TGTGCCAGCTCACCAAGACAGGGGCAAGAGACCCAGTACTTC
>TRBV6-5|.|TRBJ1-1|TRBD1
CASSFSTGGDTEAFF
TGTGCCAGCAGTTTTTCCACAGGGGGGGACACTGAAGCTTTCTTT
>TRBV28|.|TRBJ1-6|TRBD1
CASSVQGQIGNSPLHF
TGTGCCAGCAGTGTCCAGGGACAGATTGGGAACTCACCCCTCCACTTT
>TRBV25-1|.|TRBJ2-3|TRBD1
CASSEAGQGTDTQYF
TGTGCCAGCAGTGAAGCTGGACAGGGCACAGATACGCAGTATTTT
>TRBV29-1|.|TRBJ1-1|.
CSVALDSLNTEAFF
TGCAGCGTCGCCCTGGACAGCTTGAACACTGAAGCTTTCTTT
>TRBV19|.|TRBJ1-1|.
CATRRGDTEAFF
TGTGCCACCAGGCGGGGGGACACTGAAGCTTTCTTT
>TRBV4-3|.|TRBJ2-1|.
CASSRLQGLDIDEQFF
TGCGCCAGCAGCCGCCTACAGGGATTGGACATCGATGAGCAGTTCTTC
>TRBV19|.|TRBJ2-5|TRBD1
CASSGDRVGTQYF
TGTGCCAGTAGCGGGGACAGGGTTGGGACCCAGTACTTC
>TRBV29-1|.|TRBJ2-5|TRBD1
CSVDTGTGLLAQYF
TGCAGCGTGGACACCGGGACAGGGTTGCTAGCCCAGTACTTC
>TRBV18|few|TRBJ1-1|.
CASSPSSRGNTEAFF
TGTGCCAGCTCACCATCCTCGCGGGGGAACACTGAAGCTTTCTTT
>TRBV18|.|TRBJ2-1|TRBD2
CASARKAGGDNEQFF
TGTGCCAGCGCAAGGAAGGCGGGGGGGGACAATGAGCAGTTCTTC
>TRBV30|.|TRBJ2-2|.
CAWSVPDRLRKGELFF
TGTGCCTGGAGTGTACCTGACCGCCTGAGGAAGGGGGAGCTGTTTTTT
>TRBV5-1|.|TRBJ2-7|TRBD1
CASSFGGQGFYEQYF
TGCGCCAGCAGCTTCGGCGGACAGGGATTCTACGAGCAGTACTTC
>TRBV28|.|TRBJ2-7|.
CASSLNGYEQYF
TGTGCCAGCAGTTTAAACGGTTACGAGCAGTACTTC
>TRBV5-1|.|TRBJ2-7|.
CASSLYGFEQYF
TGCGCCAGCAGCTTATACGGGTTCGAGCAGTACTTC
>TRBV12-5|.|TRBJ2-7|.
CASGPGQGASYEQYF
TGTGCTAGTGGTCCCGGCCAGGGCGCGTCCTACGAGCAGTACTTC
>TRBV15|.|TRBJ2-7|TRBD1
CATSILRGPGEQYF
TGTGCCACCAGCATCCTTAGGGGGCCGGGCGAGCAGTACTTC
>TRBV7-7|.|TRBJ2-5|.
CASSLGFGAGQETQYF
TGTGCTAGCAGCTTAGGGTTTGGGGCCGGCCAAGAGACCCAGTACTTC
>TRBV5-5|.|TRBJ2-3|TRBD2
CASSSYTSGGTTDTQYF
TGTGCCAGCAGCTCATATACTAGCGGGGGGACCACAGATACGCAGTATTTT
>TRBV29-1|few|TRBJ1-4|.
CSVDIQGGEKLFF
TGCAGCGTTGACATACAGGGCGGTGAAAAACTGTTTTTT
>TRBV13|.|TRBJ1-2|TRBD1
CASSLDRDRVLGNYGYTF
TGTGCCAGCAGCTTAGACCGGGACAGGGTATTAGGGAACTATGGCTACACCTTC
>TRBV5-4|once|TRBJ2-3|TRBD2
CASSFSGGSYSTDTQYF
TGTGCCAGCAGCTTTTCGGGGGGAAGCTATAGCACAGATACACAGTATTTT
>TRBV30|.|TRBJ2-3|TRBD1
CAWTRGQGADTQYF
TGTGCCTGGACCCGCGGACAGGGGGCAGATACGCAGTATTTT
>TRBV21-1|.|TRBJ2-7|.
CASSKGDRAKYEQYF
TGTGCCAGCAGCAAAGGGGACAGGGCAAAATACGAGCAGTACTTC
>TRBV9|.|TRBJ1-3|.
CASSPDRDTIYF
TGTGCCAGCAGCCCGGACAGAGACACCATATATTTT
>TRBV6-6|.|TRBJ1-6|.
CASSRTVEISPLHF
TGTGCCAGCAGCCGGACAGTAGAGATCTCACCCCTCCACTTT
>TRBV5-1|.|TRBJ2-5|.
CASNPASGQETQYF
TGCGCCAGCAATCCGGCGTCGGGCCAAGAGACCCAGTACTTC
>TRBV28|.|TRBJ2-2|TRBD2
CASSSALGRGTGELFF
TGTGCCAGCAGTTCCGCGCTGGGGAGGGGCACCGGGGAGCTGTTTTTT